Sequencing of this T cell receptor beta chain was carried out in a study of yellow fever vaccine responses in identical twins. General study findings and limits: Reportedly, twins showed a vaccine T cell response that looked partly convergent and partly personalized.

TCRdb processed the RT-PCR reads anew with MiXCR; each CDR3 protein has one entry. Among a few thousand distinct CDR3 sequences listed, approximately 73% were seen once. This clonotype has a handful of counts. No antigen is known for it. Trimming cost V 5 bases and J 8 bases, with 21 bases left between them. This CDR3 contains 15 residues. Germline CDR1 LNHNV, CDR2 YYDKDF (reference sequence). The TCR comes from a woman between 18 and 30 years old who received the yellow fever vaccine. This chain joins TRBV15 and TRBJ1-1; D is ambiguous. Sequences were derived from T cells from blood (PBMCs), unsorted or a sorted subset (not recorded which), sampled before or after yellow fever vaccination (not recorded which). The CDR3 bases are TGTGCCACCAGCGATGAAAGGGCAGGTACTTTCGAAGCTTTCTTT. Protein sequence: CATSDERAGTFEAFF.